These T cell receptor beta chains were read from a single sample in a study of cytomegalovirus exposure and HLA in healthy donors. Clones were read by immunoSEQ multiplex PCR, and TCRdb kept only the in-frame ones, dropping some. Seen here are 140,000 or so clones, around 65% observed once, and the top ten hold around 1.8%. The sequenced material came from PBMCs. The receptors were sampled from a male donor in good health and CMV-seronegative. Both conserved end residues are part of each CDR3. D genes are given only for firm matches. Rows give clone size only sometimes, using once, few, many, or a class for an expanded clone.

TGTGCCTGGAGGGGGGACAGCCAAAATGAAAAACTGTTTTTT	CAWRGDSQNEKLFF	once	TRBV30	TRBD1	TRBJ1-4
TGTGCCAGTAGTATCGGCAGCCGCGGGACAGCTTTCTTT	CASSIGSRGTAFF	.	TRBV19	.	TRBJ1-1
TGTGCCAGTAGTATTAGGAACACTGAAGCTTTCTTT	CASSIRNTEAFF	.	TRBV19	.	TRBJ1-1
TGTGCCAGCACGGCGGAGGGGAAGGCGCAGTATTTT	CASTAEGKAQYF	.	TRBV28	.	TRBJ2-3
TGTGCCATCGGACAGGTGAAGGCGAACACTGAAGCTTTCTTT	CAIGQVKANTEAFF	many	TRBV10-3	TRBD1	TRBJ1-1
TGTGCCAGCAGAGCGGGGACAGGGGGGATGTACGAGCAGTACTTC	CASRAGTGGMYEQYF	.	TRBV2	TRBD1	TRBJ2-7
TGTGCCAGCAAAACGGGGAATCAGCCCCAGCATTTT	CASKTGNQPQHF	.	TRBV2	.	TRBJ1-5
TGTGCCAGCAGCTCGACAGGGACGTCATCTGGGGCCAACGTCCTGACTTTC	CASSSTGTSSGANVLTF	.	TRBV7-2	TRBD1	TRBJ2-6
TGTGCCTGGAGCGGGGGGGATACGCAGTATTTT	CAWSGGDTQYF	few	TRBV30	TRBD2	TRBJ2-3
TGTGCCAGCAGCTCCCGACAGGGCGATACGCAGTATTTT	CASSSRQGDTQYF	.	TRBV5-8	TRBD1	TRBJ2-3
TGTGCCAGTAGGAACAGGGATGCCTACGAGCAGTACTTC	CASRNRDAYEQYF	.	TRBV19	.	TRBJ2-7
TGTGCCTGGAGTGGTATCGCGTACACCGGGGAGCTGTTTTTT	CAWSGIAYTGELFF	once	TRBV30	.	TRBJ2-2
TGTGCCAGCTCACCCCTAGGACAGGGCGCAGATACGCAGTATTTT	CASSPLGQGADTQYF	.	TRBV18	TRBD1	TRBJ2-3
TGTGCCAGCAGCTTAGTTTACCCACGGGACAGAACAAACACCGGGGAGCTGTTTTTT	CASSLVYPRDRTNTGELFF	.	TRBV13	TRBD1	TRBJ2-2
TGTGCCAGCAGCCCAGCTGGGCTCCCGCTGGATACGCAGTATTTT	CASSPAGLPLDTQYF	.	TRBV7-7	.	TRBJ2-3
TGTGCCAGCAGCTTAGGTACAGATAACTCTGGAAACACCATATATTTT	CASSLGTDNSGNTIYF	.	TRBV7-6	.	TRBJ1-3
TGTGCCAGCAGCTTAGCCAGGGGGAGGAACACTGAAGCTTTCTTT	CASSLARGRNTEAFF	.	TRBV11-3	TRBD1	TRBJ1-1
TGCGCCAGCAGCGAGCCGTTTTGGCAGGGCCCTCAGCCCCAGCATTTT	CASSEPFWQGPQPQHF	.	TRBV5-1	.	TRBJ1-5
TGTGCCAGTAGTCCCCTCGGTCGGTGGAACACTGAAGCTTTCTTT	CASSPLGRWNTEAFF	.	TRBV19	.	TRBJ1-1
TGTGCCAGCAGTGCATTCAGGGGGCGCAAGCAGTACTTC	CASSAFRGRKQYF	.	TRBV6-5	TRBD1	TRBJ2-7
TGTGCCAGCAGTAGAACAATAAGCTATGGCTACACCTTC	CASSRTISYGYTF	.	TRBV6-5	.	TRBJ1-2
TGCGCCAGCAGCTCACAGCCTAATGAAAAACTGTTTTTT	CASSSQPNEKLFF	.	TRBV5-1	.	TRBJ1-4
TGTGCCAGTACCCTAGGAGGGGGAGGGGGCAATCAGCCCCAGCATTTT	CASTLGGGGGNQPQHF	.	TRBV19	.	TRBJ1-5
TGTGCCAGCAGCTTAATTGCTAGGCGGGGCAATGAGCAGTTCTTC	CASSLIARRGNEQFF	few	TRBV7-3	.	TRBJ2-1
TGTGCCAGCAGCTCGATACGCACAGGCCATCAGCATTTT	CASSSIRTGHQHF	.	TRBV7-3	.	TRBJ1-5
TGTGCCAGCCGACCGGACAGGGGGAACACTGAAGCTTTCTTT	CASRPDRGNTEAFF	once	TRBV2	TRBD1	TRBJ1-1
TGTGCCAGCAGTTTAGCCGGGACTAGGAGCTACGAGCAGTACTTC	CASSLAGTRSYEQYF	.	TRBV28	TRBD2	TRBJ2-7
TGTGCCAGCTCCTCGGCGGGACTGCCATATGGCTACACCTTC	CASSSAGLPYGYTF	few	TRBV6-1	.	TRBJ1-2
TGCGCCAGCAGCTTCAGATCAGACACAGATACGCAGTATTTT	CASSFRSDTDTQYF	few	TRBV5-1	.	TRBJ2-3